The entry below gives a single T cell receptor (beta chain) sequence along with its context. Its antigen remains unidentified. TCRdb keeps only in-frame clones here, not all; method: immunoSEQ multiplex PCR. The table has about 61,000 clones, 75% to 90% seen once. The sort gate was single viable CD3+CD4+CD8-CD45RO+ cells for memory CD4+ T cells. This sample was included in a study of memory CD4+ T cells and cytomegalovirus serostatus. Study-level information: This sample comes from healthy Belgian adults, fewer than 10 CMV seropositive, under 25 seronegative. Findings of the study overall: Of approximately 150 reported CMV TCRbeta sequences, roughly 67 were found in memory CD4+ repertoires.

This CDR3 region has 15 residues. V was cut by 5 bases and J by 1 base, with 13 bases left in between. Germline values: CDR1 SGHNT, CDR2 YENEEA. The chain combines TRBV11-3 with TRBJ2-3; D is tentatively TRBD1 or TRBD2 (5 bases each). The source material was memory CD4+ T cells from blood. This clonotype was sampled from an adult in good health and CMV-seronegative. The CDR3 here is CASSLGRGGTDTQYF. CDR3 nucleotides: TGTGCCAGCAGCCTCGGACGGGGCGGCACAGATACGCAGTATTTT.